The text below deals with one TCR beta chain. Antigen specificity is unknown. Using immunoSEQ multiplex PCR, the repertoire was profiled, and TCRdb retains in-frame clones only, with some absent. The table shows under 1,100,000 clones, with around 75% occurring only once. This entry comes from a study of shared clonotypes between healthy human individuals. Overall study findings and caveats: Roughly 4.7% was the fraction of naive CD4 clonotypes found shared across four donors.

CDR1 is SGHKS, CDR2 YYEKEE, per germline (reference sequence). The V segment lost 5 bases and the J segment 2 bases; nucleotides outside the gene matches: 7. The CDR3 is made up of 15 amino acids. V and J are TRBV5-5 and TRBJ2-7, with 10 bases aligning to TRBD2. The sequence was collected from a man aged 18 to 35 in good health. The sequencing sample was made of memory CD4+ T cells sorted from blood. The subset denotes: CD45RA-negative fraction. The CDR3 sequence is CASRRDLAGAYEQYF. CDR3 sequence (DNA): TGTGCCAGCAGGAGAGACCTAGCGGGAGCCTACGAGCAGTACTTC.